These 4 T cell receptor beta chains share one sample of origin, sequenced in a study of vaccination effects on CD4 cells after COVID-19 (dated by TCRdb to between 2021 and 2022). The ViraFEST assay stimulated PBMC with viral peptide pools and then used TCR sequencing to identify antigen-specific CD4+ T cell clonotypes by expansion. After roughly 11 days of culture, CD4+ T cells were isolated with the EasySep CD4+ T cell isolation kit. Convalescent patients had PCR-confirmed SARS-CoV-2 infection between March and December 2020, before Alpha, Beta and Delta variants emerged in the United States. Libraries were built with the immunoSEQ multiplex PCR assay. Here the immuneACCESS table is served through TCRdb, limited to in-frame sequences with V and J called. Missing clones are a known gap in these copies; in checked studies unresolved V genes cover under half, and the rest lacks a known reason. In all, the sample holds more than 20,000 clones, and around 66% of those were seen once. The ten top clones hold roughly 18% of the sample.

These TCRs' antigens remain unknown. Material: CD4+ T cells from PBMCs cultured with SARS-CoV-2 spike peptides, obtained before COVID-19 vaccination. The cell subset or site label here, explained by the study, means: SARS-CoV-2 spike overlapping peptide pool stimulation. These receptors were collected from a human donor who had a prior SARS-CoV-2 infection.

This clone was counted a few times. The gene calls are TRBV19 and TRBJ1-3; TRBD1 might be the D (5 bases). Germline V lookup: CDR1 LNHDA, CDR2 SQIVND (reference sequence). There are 16 residues in the CDR3. V gave up 1 base and J gave up 0 bases, with 10 bases separating them. CDR3 residues: CASSIGGGLSGNTIYF. CDR3 DNA sequence: TGTGCCAGTAGTATAGGGGGGGGTCTCTCTGGAAACACCATATATTTT.

This clone is a singleton in its sample. V and J are TRBV5-1 and TRBJ1-4; 10 nucleotides match TRBD1. The V gene end was trimmed by 4 bases and the J gene end by 8 bases; junction bases not matched to a gene: 8. Germline-derived CDR1 and CDR2 are SGHRS and YFSETQ. The CDR3 runs 15 residues. CDR3: CASSNSTGGSEKLFF. In DNA, the CDR3 is TGCGCCAGCAGCAACTCGACAGGGGGCTCAGAAAAACTGTTTTTT.

The chain carries TRBV11-1 and TRBJ2-3; D not certain. The V gene lost 5 bases and the J gene lost 4 bases, with 4 bases spanning the gap. CDR3 length equals 11 residues. The germline gives CDR1 SGHAT, CDR2 FQDESV (reference sequence). CDR3 loop: CASSPADTQYF. DNA for the CDR3: TGTGCCAGCAGCCCCGCAGATACGCAGTATTTT.

This chain joins TRBV27 and TRBJ2-5; 9 bases are a match to TRBD1. Germline-derived CDR1 and CDR2 are MNHEY and SMNVEV (reference sequence). V shed 10 bases and J 5 bases; nucleotides not matched to a gene: 8. The CDR3 sequence is 13 residues long. CDR3 amino acids: CATWGQGKETQYF. For the CDR3, the DNA is TGTGCCACCTGGGGACAGGGAAAGGAGACCCAGTACTTC.